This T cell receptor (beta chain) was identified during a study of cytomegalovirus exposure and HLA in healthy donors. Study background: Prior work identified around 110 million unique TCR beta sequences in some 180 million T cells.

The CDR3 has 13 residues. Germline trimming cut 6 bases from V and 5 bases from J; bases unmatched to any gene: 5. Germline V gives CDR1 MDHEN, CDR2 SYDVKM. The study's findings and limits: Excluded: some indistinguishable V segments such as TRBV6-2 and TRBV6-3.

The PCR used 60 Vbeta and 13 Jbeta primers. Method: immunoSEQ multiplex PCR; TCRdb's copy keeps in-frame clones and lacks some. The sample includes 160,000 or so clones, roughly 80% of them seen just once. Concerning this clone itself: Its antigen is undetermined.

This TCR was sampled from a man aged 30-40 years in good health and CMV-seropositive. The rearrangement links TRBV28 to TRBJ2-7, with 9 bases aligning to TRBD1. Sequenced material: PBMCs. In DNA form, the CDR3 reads TGTGCCAGCAGGGTCGGGACAGGGCACGAGCAGTACTTC. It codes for CASRVGTGHEQYF.